This T cell receptor (beta chain) was identified in a study of beta chain features in type 1 diabetes. General study results and limits: TCRB CDR3s were moderately but significantly shorter in Type 1 diabetes patients in all four CD4+ subsets.

As to this clone: Its antigen is undetermined.

What was sequenced were expressed TCRB transcripts, since all of the isolated RNA had been reverse transcribed. The table came from immunoSEQ multiplex PCR; TCRdb's copy has only in-frame clones and leaves some out. The data show around 250,000 clones, over 11% seen once. This CDR3 spans 16 amino acids. Trimming shortened V by 3 bases and J by 3 bases, and 13 bases separated the two germline ends. The V gene's germline CDR1 is SGHNT and CDR2 YYREEE (reference sequence). The chain carries TRBV5-4 and TRBJ1-6, with a tentative D call TRBD1 (6 bases). The specimen was naive CD4+ T cells from blood. The clonotype was recovered from a man aged 25 to 45 with type 1 diabetes. CDR3 region: CASSSIQGHYNSPLHF. DNA of the CDR3: TGTGCCAGCAGCTCTATACAGGGTCACTATAATTCACCCCTCCACTTT.